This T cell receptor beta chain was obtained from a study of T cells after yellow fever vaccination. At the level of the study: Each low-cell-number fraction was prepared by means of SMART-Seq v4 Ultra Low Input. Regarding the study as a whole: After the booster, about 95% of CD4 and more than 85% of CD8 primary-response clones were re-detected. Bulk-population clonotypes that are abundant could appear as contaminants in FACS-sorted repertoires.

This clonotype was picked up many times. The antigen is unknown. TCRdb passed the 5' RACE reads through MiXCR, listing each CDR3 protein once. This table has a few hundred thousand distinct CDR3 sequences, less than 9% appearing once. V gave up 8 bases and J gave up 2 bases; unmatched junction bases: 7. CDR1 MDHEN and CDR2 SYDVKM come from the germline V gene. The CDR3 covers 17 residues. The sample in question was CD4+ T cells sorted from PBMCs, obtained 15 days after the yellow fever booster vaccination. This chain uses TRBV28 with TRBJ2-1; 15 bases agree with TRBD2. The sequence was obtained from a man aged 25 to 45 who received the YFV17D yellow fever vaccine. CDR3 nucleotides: TGTGCCAGCCCCCCGGGACTAGCGGGAGGAACCTACAATGAGCAGTTCTTC. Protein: CASPPGLAGGTYNEQFF.